This note documents a single T cell receptor (beta chain) sequence. The antigen is not known. The same CDR3 is also encoded by other DNA sequences in this sample. This sample is drawn from a study of shared clonotypes between healthy human individuals. Overall study results and limits: The naive CD4 repertoires of a few donors were compared, and about 5% of clonotypes were shared.

The CDR3 totals 15 residues. Germline trimming cut 4 bases from V and 8 bases from J; bases unmatched to any gene: 6. The germline V gene encodes CDR1 SGHRS and CDR2 YFSETQ. Original processing methods: Owing to the provision of junction-only sequences devoid of quality scores by immunoSEQ, filtering differed. Sequencing was performed with immunoSEQ multiplex PCR; in TCRdb, only in-frame clones are kept and a portion is missing. D and trimming come from the DNA, and the V and J calls and clone size come from that table. The sample yields 150,000 to 200,000 clones, around 63% seen once. The sequencing input was memory CD4+ T cells sorted from blood. The subset denotes: CD45RA-negative fraction. The chain employs TRBV5-1 and TRBJ2-1; 13 bases agree with TRBD2. This receptor was identified in a man aged 30 to 39 in good health. The CDR3 DNA reads as TGCGCCAGCAGCCCGACTAGCGGGAGGTTCGATGAGCAGTTCTTC. It translates to CASSPTSGRFDEQFF.